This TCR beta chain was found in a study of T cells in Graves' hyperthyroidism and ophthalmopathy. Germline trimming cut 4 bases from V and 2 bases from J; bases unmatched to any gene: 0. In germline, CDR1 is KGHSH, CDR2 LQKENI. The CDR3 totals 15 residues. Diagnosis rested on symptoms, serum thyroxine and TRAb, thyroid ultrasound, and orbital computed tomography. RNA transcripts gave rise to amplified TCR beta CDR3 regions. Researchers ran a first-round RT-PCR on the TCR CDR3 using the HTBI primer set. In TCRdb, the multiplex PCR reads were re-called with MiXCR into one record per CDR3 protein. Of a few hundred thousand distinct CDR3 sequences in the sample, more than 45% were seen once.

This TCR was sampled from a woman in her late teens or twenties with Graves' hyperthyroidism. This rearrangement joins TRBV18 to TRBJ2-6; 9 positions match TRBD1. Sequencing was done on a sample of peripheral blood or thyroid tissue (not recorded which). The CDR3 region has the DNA TGTGCCAGCTCACGGACAGGGGCTGGGGCCAACGTCCTGACTTTC. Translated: CASSRTGAGANVLTF.